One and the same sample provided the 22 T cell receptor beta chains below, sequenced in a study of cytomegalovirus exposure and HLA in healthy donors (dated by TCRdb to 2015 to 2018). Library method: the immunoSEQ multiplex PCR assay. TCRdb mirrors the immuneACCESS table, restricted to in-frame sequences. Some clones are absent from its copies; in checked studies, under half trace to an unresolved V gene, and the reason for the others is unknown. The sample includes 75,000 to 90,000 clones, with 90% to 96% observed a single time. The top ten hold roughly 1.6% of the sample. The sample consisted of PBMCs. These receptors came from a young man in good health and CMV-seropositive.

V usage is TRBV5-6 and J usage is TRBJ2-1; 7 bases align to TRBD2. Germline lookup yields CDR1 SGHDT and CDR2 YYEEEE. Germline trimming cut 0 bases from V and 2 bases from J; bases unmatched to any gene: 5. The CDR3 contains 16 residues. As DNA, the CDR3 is TGTGCCAGCAGCTTGGGTCCTAGCGGAGCCTACAATGAGCAGTTCTTC. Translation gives CASSLGPSGAYNEQFF.

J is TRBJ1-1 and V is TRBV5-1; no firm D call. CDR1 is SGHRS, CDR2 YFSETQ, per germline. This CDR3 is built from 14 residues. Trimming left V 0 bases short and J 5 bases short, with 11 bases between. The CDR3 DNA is TGCGCCAGCAGCTTGGGGTGGAGTGGGACTGAAGCTTTCTTT. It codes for CASSLGWSGTEAFF.

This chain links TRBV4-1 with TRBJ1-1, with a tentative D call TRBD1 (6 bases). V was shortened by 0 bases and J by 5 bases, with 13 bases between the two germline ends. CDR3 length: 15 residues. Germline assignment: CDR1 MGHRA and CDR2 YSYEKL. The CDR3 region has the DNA TGCGCCAGCAGCCAAGATAGGGGGATAAAGACTGAAGCTTTCTTT. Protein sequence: CASSQDRGIKTEAFF.

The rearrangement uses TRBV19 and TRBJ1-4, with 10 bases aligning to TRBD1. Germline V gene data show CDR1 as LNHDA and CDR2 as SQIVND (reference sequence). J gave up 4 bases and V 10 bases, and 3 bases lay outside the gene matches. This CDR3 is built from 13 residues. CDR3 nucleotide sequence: TGTGCCATCCGGGACAGGGGTAATGAAAAACTGTTTTTT. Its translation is CAIRDRGNEKLFF.

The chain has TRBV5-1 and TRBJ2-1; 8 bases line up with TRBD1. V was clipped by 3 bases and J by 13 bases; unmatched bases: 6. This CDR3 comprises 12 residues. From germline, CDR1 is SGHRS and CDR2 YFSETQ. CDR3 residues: CASSSHRGKQFF. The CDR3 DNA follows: TGCGCCAGCAGCTCCCACAGGGGGAAACAGTTCTTC.

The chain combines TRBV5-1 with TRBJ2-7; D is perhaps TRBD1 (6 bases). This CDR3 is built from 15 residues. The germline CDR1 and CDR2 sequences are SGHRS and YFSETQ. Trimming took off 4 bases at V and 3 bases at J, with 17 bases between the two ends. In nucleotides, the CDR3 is TGCGCCAGCAGCGTCACCGACAGGCCTATCTACGAGCAGTACTTC. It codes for CASSVTDRPIYEQYF.

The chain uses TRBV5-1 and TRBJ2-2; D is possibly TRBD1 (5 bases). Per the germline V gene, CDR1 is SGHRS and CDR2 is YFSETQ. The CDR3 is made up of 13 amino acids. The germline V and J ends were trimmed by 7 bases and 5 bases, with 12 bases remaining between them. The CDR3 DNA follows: TGCGCCAGCGCCCAAGGGGAAACCGGGGAGCTGTTTTTT. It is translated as CASAQGETGELFF.

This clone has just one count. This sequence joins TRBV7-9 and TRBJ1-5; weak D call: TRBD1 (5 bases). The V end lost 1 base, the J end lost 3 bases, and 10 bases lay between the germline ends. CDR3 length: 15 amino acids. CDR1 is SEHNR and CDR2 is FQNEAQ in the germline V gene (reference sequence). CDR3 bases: TGTGCCAGCAGCTTAGGGGGCAGTTTCAATCAGCCCCAGCATTTT. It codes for CASSLGGSFNQPQHF.

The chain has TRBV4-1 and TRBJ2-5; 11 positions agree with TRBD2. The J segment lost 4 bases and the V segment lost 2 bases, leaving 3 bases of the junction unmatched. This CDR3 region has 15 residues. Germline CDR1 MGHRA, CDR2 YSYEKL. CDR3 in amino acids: CASSQTSGSIETQYF. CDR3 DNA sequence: TGCGCCAGCAGCCAAACTAGCGGGAGTATAGAGACCCAGTACTTC.

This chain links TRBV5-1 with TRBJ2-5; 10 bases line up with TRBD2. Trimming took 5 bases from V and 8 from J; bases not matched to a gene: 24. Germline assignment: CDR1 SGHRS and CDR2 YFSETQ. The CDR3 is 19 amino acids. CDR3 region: CASSLPSGEASGGWRTQYF. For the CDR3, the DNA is TGCGCCAGCAGTCTCCCGTCGGGGGAAGCTAGCGGGGGCTGGCGAACCCAGTACTTC.

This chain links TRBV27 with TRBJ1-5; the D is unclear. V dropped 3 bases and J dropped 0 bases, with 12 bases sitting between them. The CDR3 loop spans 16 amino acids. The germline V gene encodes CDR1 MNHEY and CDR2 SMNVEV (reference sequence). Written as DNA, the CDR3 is TGTGCCAGCAGTTTTGGGCGAGGGCATAGCAATCAGCCCCAGCATTTT. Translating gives CASSFGRGHSNQPQHF.

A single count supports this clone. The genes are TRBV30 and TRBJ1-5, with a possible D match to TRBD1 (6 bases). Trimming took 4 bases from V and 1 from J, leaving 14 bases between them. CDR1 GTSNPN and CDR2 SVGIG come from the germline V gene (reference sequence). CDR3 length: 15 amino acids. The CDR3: CAWKARGLSNQPQHF. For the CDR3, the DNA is TGTGCCTGGAAGGCCAGGGGCCTCAGCAATCAGCCCCAGCATTTT.

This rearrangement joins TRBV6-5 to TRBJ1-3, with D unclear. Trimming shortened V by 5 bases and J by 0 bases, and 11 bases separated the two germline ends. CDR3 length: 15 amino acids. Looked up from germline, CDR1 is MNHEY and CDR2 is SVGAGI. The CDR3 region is CASSVDGDSGNTIYF. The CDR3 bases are TGTGCCAGCAGTGTGGACGGGGACTCTGGAAACACCATATATTTT.

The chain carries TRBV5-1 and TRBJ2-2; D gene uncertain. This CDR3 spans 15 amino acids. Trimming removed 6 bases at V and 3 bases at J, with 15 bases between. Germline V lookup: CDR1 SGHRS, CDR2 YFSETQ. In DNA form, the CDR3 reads TGCGCCAGCACCTCGGTCCCCCCGGACACCGGGGAGCTGTTTTTT. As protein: CASTSVPPDTGELFF. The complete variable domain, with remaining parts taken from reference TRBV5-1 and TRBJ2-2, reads KAGVTQTPRYLIKTRGQQVTLSCSPISGHRSVSWYQQTPGQGLQFLFEYFSETQRNKGNFPGRFSGRQFSNSRSEMNVSTLELGDSALYLCASTSVPPDTGELFFGEGSRLTVL.

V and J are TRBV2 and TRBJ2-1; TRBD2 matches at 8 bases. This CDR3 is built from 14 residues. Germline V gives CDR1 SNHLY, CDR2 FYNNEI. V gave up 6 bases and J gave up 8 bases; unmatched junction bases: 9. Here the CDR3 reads CASRLRLASDEQFF. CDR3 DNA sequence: TGTGCCAGCAGACTTAGACTAGCGTCCGATGAGCAGTTCTTC.

CDR3 loop: CASALLAGGGNEQFF. The CDR3 DNA is TGTGCCAGCGCCCTCCTAGCGGGAGGAGGGAATGAGCAGTTCTTC. The J gene is TRBJ2-1, the V gene TRBV27; 11 bases align to TRBD2. CDR1 is MNHEY and CDR2 is SMNVEV in the germline V gene (reference sequence). J gave up 7 bases and V 8 bases, and 10 bases lay outside the gene matches. The CDR3 has 15 amino acids.

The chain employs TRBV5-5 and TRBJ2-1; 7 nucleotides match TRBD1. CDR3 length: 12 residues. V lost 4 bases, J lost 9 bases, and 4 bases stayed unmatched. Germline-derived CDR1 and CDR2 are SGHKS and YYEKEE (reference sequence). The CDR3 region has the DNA TGTGCCAGCAGCGTGACAGGGAGTGAGCAGTTCTTC. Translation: CASSVTGSEQFF.

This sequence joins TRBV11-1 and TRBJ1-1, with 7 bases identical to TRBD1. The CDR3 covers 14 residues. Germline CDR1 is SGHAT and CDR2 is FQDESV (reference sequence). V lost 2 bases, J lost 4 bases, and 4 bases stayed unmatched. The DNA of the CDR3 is TGTGCCAGCAGCTTACCCACAGGGGTCACTGAAGCTTTCTTT. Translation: CASSLPTGVTEAFF.

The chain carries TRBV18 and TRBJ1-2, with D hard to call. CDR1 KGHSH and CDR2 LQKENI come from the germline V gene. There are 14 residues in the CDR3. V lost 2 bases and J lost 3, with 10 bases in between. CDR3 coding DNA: TGTGCCAGCTCACCAAATGTACAGCACTATGGCTACACCTTC. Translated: CASSPNVQHYGYTF.

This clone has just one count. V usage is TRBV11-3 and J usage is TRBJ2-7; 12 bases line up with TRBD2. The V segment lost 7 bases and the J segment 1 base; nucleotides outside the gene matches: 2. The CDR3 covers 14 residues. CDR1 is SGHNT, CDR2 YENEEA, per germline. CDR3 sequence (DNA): TGTGCCAGCACTAGCGGGAGGGATTCCTACGAGCAGTACTTC. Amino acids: CASTSGRDSYEQYF. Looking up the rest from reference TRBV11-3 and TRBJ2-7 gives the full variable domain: EAGVVQSPRYKIIEKKQPVAFWCNPISGHNTLYWYLQNLGQGPELLIRYENEEAVDDSQLPKDRFSAERLKGVDSTLKIQPAELGDSAVYLCASTSGRDSYEQYFGPGTRLTVT.

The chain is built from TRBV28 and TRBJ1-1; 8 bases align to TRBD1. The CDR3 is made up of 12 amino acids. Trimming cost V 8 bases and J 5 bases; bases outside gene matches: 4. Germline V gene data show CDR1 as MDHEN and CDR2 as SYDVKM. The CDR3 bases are TGTGCCAGCCGAACAGGGGGAACTGAAGCTTTCTTT. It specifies CASRTGGTEAFF.

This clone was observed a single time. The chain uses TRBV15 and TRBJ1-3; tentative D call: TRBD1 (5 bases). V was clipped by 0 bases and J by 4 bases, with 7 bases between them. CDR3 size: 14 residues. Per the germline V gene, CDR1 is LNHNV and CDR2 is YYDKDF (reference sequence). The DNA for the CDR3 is TGTGCCACCAGCAGAGACAGGGCAGGAAACACCATATATTTT. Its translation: CATSRDRAGNTIYF. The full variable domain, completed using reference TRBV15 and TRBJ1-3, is DAMVIQNPRYQVTQFGKPVTLSCSQTLNHNVMYWYQQKSSQAPKLLFHYYDKDFNNEADTPDNFQSRRPNTSFCFLDIRSPGLGDTAMYLCATSRDRAGNTIYFGEGSWLTVV.